This entry lists 27 T cell receptor beta chains sequenced from one sample in a study of control samples from healthy donors and cancer patients (dated by TCRdb to 2018 to 2020). The library was generated by the immunoSEQ multiplex PCR assay. Not all clones reach the TCRdb copy of this immuneACCESS table, which keeps in-frame sequences only. Checked studies attribute under half of the gap to unresolved V genes and leave the rest unexplained. Counted in this sample were under 80,000 clones; over 75% of them appeared once. Of the sample, 25% to 30% is held by the ten largest clones. Specimen: blood. Receptor source: a man over 45 in good health.

CDR3 bases: TGTGCCAGCAGTTACGCTGACACTGCTAACTATGGCTACACCTTC. It specifies CASSYADTANYGYTF. The rearrangement links TRBV6-5 to TRBJ1-2; D call uncertain. V was shortened by 2 bases and J by 0 bases, with 10 bases between the two germline ends. The CDR3 is 15 residues long. Germline CDR1 MNHEY, CDR2 SVGAGI.

This chain uses TRBV19 with TRBJ2-5; D is perhaps TRBD1 (5 bases). The V and J ends lost 3 bases and 3 bases respectively, with 8 bases between them. Germline loops: CDR1 LNHDA, CDR2 SQIVND (reference sequence). The CDR3 totals 13 residues. This chain's CDR3 is CASSIVREETQYF. The CDR3 DNA follows: TGTGCCAGTAGTATTGTCAGGGAAGAGACCCAGTACTTC.

This clone was seen once. This chain joins TRBV4-2 and TRBJ2-3; tentatively, D is TRBD1 (6 bases). The CDR3 has 16 amino acids. Trimming pared 1 base from V and 2 bases from J, leaving 13 bases between. CDR1 and CDR2 from the germline V gene are LGHNA and YNFKEQ. This CDR3 reads CASSQVPRTATDTQYF. The CDR3 DNA reads as TGTGCCAGCAGCCAAGTACCCCGGACAGCCACAGATACGCAGTATTTT.

This chain links TRBV14 with TRBJ1-2; D remains unclear. The CDR3 runs to 14 residues. The V and J ends lost 0 bases and 2 bases respectively, with 7 bases between them. Germline loops: CDR1 SGHDN, CDR2 FVKESK. CDR3 DNA: TGTGCCAGCAGCCAAGATGTCGGGAACTATGGCTACACCTTC. Encoded protein: CASSQDVGNYGYTF.

The chain links TRBV28 to TRBJ2-3; 8 bases align to TRBD2. The germline CDR1 and CDR2 sequences are MDHEN and SYDVKM. This CDR3 region has 16 residues. V lost 4 bases and J lost 5; bases outside the gene matches: 11. The CDR3 nucleotides are TGTGCCAGCAGTTCCTCAACGGGAGGGATACAAGATACGCAGTATTTT. Its translation is CASSSSTGGIQDTQYF.

This chain joins TRBV12-3 or TRBV12-4 and TRBJ1-2; D is unclear. The V end was cut by 5 bases, the J end by 3 bases, with 10 bases between. The CDR3 is 13 amino acids. The CDR3: CASSGEVDYGYTF. The CDR3 bases are TGTGCCAGCAGTGGCGAGGTTGACTATGGCTACACCTTC.

The J gene is TRBJ1-2, the V gene TRBV25-1; no reliable D call. V lost 1 base to trimming and J lost 2 bases, with 11 bases between them. Per germline, CDR1 MGHDK and CDR2 SYGVNS. The CDR3 has 15 amino acids. The DNA for the CDR3 is TGTGCCAGCAGTGAATCTGCCAGTACCAACTATGGCTACACCTTC. Protein product: CASSESASTNYGYTF.

The chain employs TRBV30 and TRBJ1-6, with D perhaps matching TRBD1 (5 bases). CDR1 is GTSNPN and CDR2 is SVGIG in the germline V gene (reference sequence). This CDR3 is built from 16 residues. Trimming left V 2 bases short and J 4 bases short, with 15 bases between. The CDR3 loop is CAWSKGQGRYNSPLHF. CDR3 in DNA: TGTGCCTGGAGTAAAGGGCAGGGTAGATATAATTCACCCCTCCACTTT.

V and J are TRBV7-2 and TRBJ1-1; 7 bases align to TRBD1. Germline assignment: CDR1 SGHTA and CDR2 FQGNSA. The CDR3 extends over 15 amino acids. The V segment lost 5 bases and the J segment 5 bases; nucleotides outside the gene matches: 11. CDR3 sequence: CASSPPPTGVTEAFF. The CDR3 region has the DNA TGTGCCAGCAGCCCACCCCCCACAGGGGTAACTGAAGCTTTCTTT.

The chain is built from TRBV9 and TRBJ1-2; D is ambiguous. This CDR3 spans 14 amino acids. Germline CDR1 SGDLS, CDR2 YYNGEE. V gave up 4 bases and J gave up 5 bases, with 15 bases separating them. CDR3 sequence (DNA): TGTGCCAGCAGCTTAAGGAGTGGGCATTATGGCTACACCTTC. Translated, it gives CASSLRSGHYGYTF.

This rearrangement joins TRBV6-5 to TRBJ2-7; TRBD1 might be the D (6 bases). V was pared by 7 bases and J by 1 base, with 11 bases between. CDR3 length equals 13 residues. Germline CDR1 is MNHEY and CDR2 is SVGAGI. Here the CDR3 DNA reads TGTGCCAGCACACAGGGTTTGTCCTACGAGCAGTACTTC. It yields the protein CASTQGLSYEQYF.

CDR3 sequence: CASSLLGQKQFF. CDR3 DNA: TGTGCCAGCAGTTTGCTCGGGCAGAAGCAGTTCTTC. The rearrangement joins TRBV12-3 or TRBV12-4 to TRBJ2-1, with D uncertain. This CDR3 contains 12 residues. Deletions cut 3 bases from V and 11 bases from J, with 11 bases between.

The J gene is TRBJ1-2, the V gene TRBV10-3; TRBD1 agrees at 7 bases. Germline CDR1 and CDR2: ENHRY and SYGVKD. The CDR3 is 15 residues long. The junction had 15 bases not matched to a gene; V was cut back by 7 bases and J by 7 bases. The CDR3 bases are TGTGCCATCACAAACAATCCGACAGGGTGGCTTGGCTACACCTTC. Protein product: CAITNNPTGWLGYTF.

Only one count was recorded for this clone. This sequence joins TRBV7-3 and TRBJ1-1; D is possibly TRBD1 (5 bases). Germline V gene sequence: CDR1 SGHTA, CDR2 FQGTGA. With 6 bases removed from V and 1 base from J, the gap between germline ends came to 9 bases. This CDR3 has 13 residues. CDR3 protein: CASRTDRNTEAFF. The DNA for the CDR3 is TGTGCCAGCAGAACCGACAGGAACACTGAAGCTTTCTTT.

The DNA of the CDR3 is TGTGCCACCAGTGATTTTGTTTCTACCAGCCCGCAGTACTTC. Translating it yields CATSDFVSTSPQYF. The chain carries TRBV24-1 and TRBJ2-7, with unresolved D. The ends were cut back, 1 base at V and 9 bases at J, with 15 bases in the middle. This CDR3 comprises 14 residues. Germline V CDR1 and CDR2: KGHDR, SFDVKD.

The rearrangement uses TRBV9 and TRBJ2-6; D remains ambiguous. This CDR3 spans 15 amino acids. Germline V gives CDR1 SGDLS, CDR2 YYNGEE. The germline V and J ends were trimmed by 0 bases and 0 bases, with 4 bases remaining between them. The CDR3: CASSVGSSGANVLTF. As DNA, the CDR3 is TGTGCCAGCAGCGTAGGGAGCTCTGGGGCCAACGTCCTGACTTTC.

Note on this clone: It is likely a read error, because the conserved phenylalanine at the end of the CDR3 is missing. J is TRBJ2-7 and V is TRBV10-3; 7 bases align to TRBD1. CDR3 size: 12 residues. The V segment lost 6 bases and the J segment 3 bases; nucleotides outside the gene matches: 2. The germline V gene has CDR1 ENHRY and CDR2 SYGVKD. The CDR3 DNA reads as TGTGCCATCAGCGGGACAGACTACGAGCAGTACCTC. Translating gives CAISGTDYEQYL.

The genes are TRBV6-2 or TRBV6-3 and TRBJ2-1; maybe TRBD2 (5 bases). Trimming took 6 bases from V and 15 from J, leaving 15 bases between them. The CDR3 contains 11 residues. CDR1 MNHEY and CDR2 SVGEGT come from the germline V gene. The CDR3 DNA sequence: TGTGCCAGCAGCCTGGACTCACGGCGGTTCTTC. This gives the protein CASSLDSRRFF.

The chain recombines TRBV28 with TRBJ1-5; D gene uncertain. V shed 6 bases and J shed 11 bases, with 11 bases lying between them. The CDR3 is 11 amino acids. CDR1 and CDR2 from the germline V gene are MDHEN and SYDVKM. CDR3 residues: CASRTTGSQHF. The CDR3 nucleotides read TGTGCCAGCAGGACGACTGGATCCCAGCATTTT.

V and J are TRBV5-1 and TRBJ1-5; TRBD1 matches at 9 bases. Germline assignment: CDR1 SGHRS and CDR2 YFSETQ. The CDR3 has 15 residues. With 4 bases clipped from V and 1 base from J, the junction kept 3 bases outside the gene matches. CDR3 nucleotides: TGCGCCAGCAGCCTGGGACAGGGCAGCAATCAGCCCCAGCATTTT. This encodes CASSLGQGSNQPQHF.

The chain carries TRBV24-1 and TRBJ2-5; the match to TRBD1 covers 11 bases. V gave up 1 base and J gave up 2 bases; unmatched junction bases: 17. The germline V gene encodes CDR1 KGHDR and CDR2 SFDVKD. The CDR3 length is 21 residues. CDR3 sequence reads: CATSDFSPHRDRGGLQETQYF. In DNA form, the CDR3 reads TGTGCCACCAGTGATTTCTCCCCACATCGGGACAGGGGGGGACTGCAAGAGACCCAGTACTTC.

The chain carries TRBV6-5 and TRBJ1-2, with D possibly TRBD1 on 6 matching bases. The V and J ends lost 2 bases and 8 bases respectively, with 18 bases between them. The CDR3 totals 15 residues. CDR1 is MNHEY, CDR2 SVGAGI, per germline. The CDR3 sequence: CASSYMGHGGEGYTF. The CDR3, as DNA: TGTGCCAGCAGTTACATGGGACACGGGGGTGAAGGCTACACCTTC.

This chain joins TRBV28 and TRBJ2-1; D is ambiguous. Germline CDR1 is MDHEN and CDR2 is SYDVKM. V was shortened by 2 bases and J by 6 bases, with 5 bases between the two germline ends. The CDR3 is 12 residues long. For the CDR3, the DNA is TGTGCCAGCAGTTTAGTTCGCAATGAGCAGTTCTTC. Translated: CASSLVRNEQFF.

The chain uses TRBV24-1 and TRBJ1-5, with D perhaps TRBD1 (6 bases). This CDR3 spans 14 amino acids. The V gene's germline CDR1 is KGHDR and CDR2 SFDVKD. V was cut by 4 bases and J by 5 bases, with 11 bases left in between. This CDR3 is CATSEGAGDQPQHF. The CDR3 coding sequence is TGTGCCACCAGTGAGGGGGCCGGGGATCAGCCCCAGCATTTT.

CDR3 sequence: CASSWGQGNTEAFF. The CDR3 coding sequence is TGCGCCAGCAGCTGGGGACAGGGAAACACTGAAGCTTTCTTT. The genes are TRBV5-1 and TRBJ1-1; TRBD1 agrees at 9 bases. There are 14 residues in the CDR3. The germline CDR1 and CDR2 sequences are SGHRS and YFSETQ. Trimming cost V 3 bases and J 2 bases; bases outside gene matches: 2.

The chain links TRBV5-6 to TRBJ2-5, with D perhaps matching TRBD2 (5 bases). The CDR3 has 15 residues. With 0 bases removed from V and 2 bases from J, the gap between germline ends came to 11 bases. CDR1 is SGHDT, CDR2 YYEEEE, per germline. CDR3 sequence reads: CASSLVLRGQETQYF. In nucleotides, the CDR3 is TGTGCCAGCAGCTTGGTTTTGAGAGGGCAAGAGACCCAGTACTTC.

This clone was detected once. The chain uses TRBV4-2 and TRBJ1-6; D might be TRBD1 (5 bases). The CDR3 spans 16 residues. Trimming took 6 bases from V and 3 from J, leaving 15 bases between them. CDR1 LGHNA and CDR2 YNFKEQ come from the germline V gene. The CDR3 DNA sequence: TGTGCCAGCAGACCCACAGGACTTCTCTATAATTCACCCCTCCACTTT. As protein: CASRPTGLLYNSPLHF.